This TCR beta chain was retrieved from a study of regulatory T cells in long-lasting Graves disease. Study overall: New Graves' disease cases had less than 3 months of antithyroid drugs.

The time point here: newly diagnosed GD, antithyroid drugs for less than 3 months. The TCR library was made from RNA extracted from PBMCs. Trimming left V 1 base short and J 1 base short, with 10 bases between. The CDR3 runs to 14 residues. Germline CDR1 and CDR2: DFQATT and SNEGSKA (reference sequence). This clonotype was counted ten times or more. Arm-PCR of CDR3 regions with iRepertoire HTBI primers generated TCR beta libraries. MiXCR was run by TCRdb on the multiplex PCR reads, yielding one entry per CDR3 protein. The sample carries some 560,000 distinct CDR3 sequences, 15% to 20% recorded once. These same data were also listed under a study on T cells in Graves' hyperthyroidism and ophthalmopathy. That source reports: Ophthalmopathy was distinguished from stable hyperthyroidism by 13 V-J signatures.

This clonotype originated in a middle-aged woman with Graves disease. Here the sequenced sample was peripheral blood mononuclear cells (PBMCs), taken at new diagnosis, from a patient treated with antithyroid drugs. This chain uses TRBV20-1 with TRBJ1-1; no clear D gene. The CDR3 is CSARVAGPNTEAFF. In DNA form, the CDR3 reads TGCAGTGCTAGAGTGGCGGGCCCGAACACTGAAGCTTTCTTT.